This TCR beta chain originates from a study of PD-1 blockade in mismatch repair-deficient tumors. Notes on the study in general: Rapid post-treatment expansion, then contraction, generally preceding radiologic response, marked tumor-resident clones.

All patients were mismatch repair deficient, assessed by either PCR or immunohistochemistry. A few pembrolizumab responders had their TCRs sequenced. This table comes from immunoSEQ multiplex PCR, and its TCRdb copy is limited to in-frame clones, with some not included. The table has 25,000 to 30,000 clones, approximately 88% seen once. As to this clone: Its antigen is unidentified.

The receptor comes from an adult with mismatch repair-deficient cancer. The specimen was PBMCs, collected before pembrolizumab treatment.

The CDR3 sequence: CASRSAGQHNYGYTF. In nucleotides, the CDR3 is TGTGCCAGCAGGTCAGCCGGACAGCATAACTATGGCTACACCTTC. V usage is TRBV6-5 and J usage is TRBJ1-2, with D maybe TRBD1 (6 bases). The V gene's germline CDR1 is MNHEY and CDR2 SVGAGI. Deletions cut 6 bases from V and 1 base from J, with 15 bases between. The CDR3 is 15 residues long.